This TCR beta chain was retrieved from a study of T cell clones after liver transplantation. Broader study findings: Circulating graft-donor-reactive CD4 TCRbeta sequences fell significantly post-transplant in most of the 8 subjects.

This clone was seen once. Its cognate antigen is unknown. Germline CDR1 reads LNHDA; CDR2 reads SQIVND (reference sequence). CDR3 length: 14 amino acids. Trimming took off 5 bases at V and 0 bases at J, with 8 bases between the two ends. Profiled with immunoSEQ multiplex PCR; TCRdb holds only in-frame clones, not every one. The sample includes about 68,000 clones, 92% of them seen just once. The rearrangement joins TRBV19 to TRBJ1-3, with a weak D call TRBD1 (5 bases). The specimen was CD4+ T cells from blood, collected nearly 26 months after liver transplant. This receptor was obtained from a human patient who received a liver transplant. Some T cells may have originated in the graft donor. CDR3 nucleotides: TGTGCCAGTAGTGGGACCAGCTCTGGAAACACCATATATTTT. Its translation: CASSGTSSGNTIYF.